The next 16 T cell receptor beta chains were all read from a single sample in a study of blood T cell repertoires in COVID-19 (TCRdb year 2020). Receptor amplification or capture employed the immunoSEQ multiplex PCR assay. TCRdb took over this immuneACCESS table, retaining in-frame rearrangements with V and J assigned. Such tables are incomplete; in checked studies, under half of the missing clones stem from an unresolved V gene, and the remainder is unexplained. In this sample the table shows 250,000 to 350,000 clones, around 91% of which occur a single time. The ten largest clones add up to 3.5% to 4.5% of the sample. The sequenced sample consisted of PBMCs or T cells enriched from blood (not recorded which). These receptor sequences come from a woman in her late teens or twenties with acute COVID-19.

This chain connects TRBV28 to TRBJ1-5; 8 bases fit TRBD1. The junction had 12 bases not matched to a gene; V was cut back by 7 bases and J by 4 bases. Germline CDR1 and CDR2: MDHEN and SYDVKM. The CDR3 is 16 residues long. CDR3 sequence (DNA): TGTGCCAGCACCCCCGGACAGGGCTGGTGGAATCAGCCCCAGCATTTT. It is translated as CASTPGQGWWNQPQHF.

V and J are TRBV9 and TRBJ1-2; 8 nucleotides match TRBD1. From germline, CDR1 is SGDLS and CDR2 YYNGEE. The CDR3 runs 14 residues. V shed 4 bases and J 7 bases; nucleotides not matched to a gene: 9. DNA of the CDR3: TGTGCCAGCAGCCCTCGGGACAGGAGTCTTGGCTACACCTTC. Translated: CASSPRDRSLGYTF. Together with reference TRBV9 and TRBJ1-2, the CDR3 gives the full variable domain: DSGVTQTPKHLITATGQRVTLRCSPRSGDLSVYWYQQSLDQGLQFLIQYYNGEERAKGNILERFSAQQFPDLHSELNLSSLELGDSALYFCASSPRDRSLGYTFGSGTRLTVV.

V and J are TRBV27 and TRBJ1-2, with 7 positions matching TRBD1. CDR1 and CDR2 from the germline V gene are MNHEY and SMNVEV (reference sequence). V lost 0 bases and J lost 8; bases outside the gene matches: 9. The CDR3 length is 15 residues. CDR3 protein: CASSLSIQGGDGYTF. The CDR3 coding sequence is TGTGCCAGCAGTTTATCGATTCAGGGGGGCGACGGCTACACCTTC.

In this sample, this clone turned up a few times. J is TRBJ2-2 and V is TRBV28, with no clear D. V lost 4 bases and J lost 1, with 13 bases in between. This CDR3 is 16 amino acids long. CDR1 and CDR2 (germline): MDHEN, SYDVKM. Here the CDR3 reads CASSSDSSRNTGELFF. As DNA, the CDR3 is TGTGCCAGCAGTTCCGACTCGAGTAGGAACACCGGGGAGCTGTTTTTT.

V usage is TRBV10-1 and J usage is TRBJ2-5; no clear D. V was cut by 3 bases and J by 2 bases, with 7 bases left in between. This CDR3 spans 13 amino acids. CDR1 is WNHNN, CDR2 SYGVQD, per germline (reference sequence). The CDR3 here is CASSEALQETQYF. CDR3 coding DNA: TGCGCCAGCAGTGAAGCGTTGCAAGAGACCCAGTACTTC.

The chain carries TRBV11-2 and TRBJ1-6; D gene ambiguous. Per germline, CDR1 SGHAT and CDR2 FQNNGV. Trimming took off 3 bases at V and 7 bases at J, with 13 bases between the two ends. The CDR3 consists of 15 residues. CDR3 in amino acids: CASSFGGTANSPLHF. CDR3 nucleotides: TGTGCCAGCAGCTTCGGCGGAACCGCCAATTCACCCCTCCACTTT. Full variable domain (missing parts from reference TRBV11-2 and TRBJ1-6): EAGVAQSPRYKIIEKRQSVAFWCNPISGHATLYWYQQILGQGPKLLIQFQNNGVVDDSQLPKDRFSAERLKGVDSTLKIQPAKLEDSAVYLCASSFGGTANSPLHFGNGTRLTVT.

This chain uses TRBV28 with TRBJ1-5; D is unclear. The germline V gene encodes CDR1 MDHEN and CDR2 SYDVKM. V was shortened by 5 bases and J by 7 bases, with 6 bases between the two germline ends. The CDR3 spans 11 residues. In DNA, the CDR3 is TGTGCCAGCAGTATCTCGCAGCCCCAGCATTTT. Translation gives CASSISQPQHF.

This chain connects TRBV4-1 to TRBJ2-3; no clear D. CDR1 is MGHRA and CDR2 is YSYEKL in the germline V gene. Between the trimmed V and J ends, which lost 4 bases and 4 bases, there was a span of 18 bases. The CDR3 is 16 residues long. The CDR3 loop reads CASSPYDSAMADTQYF. Here the CDR3 DNA reads TGCGCCAGCAGCCCCTACGACTCGGCGATGGCAGATACGCAGTATTTT.

The J gene is TRBJ2-5, the V gene TRBV5-4, with D possibly matching TRBD2 (6 bases). This CDR3 has 14 amino acids. V lost 0 bases and J 5 bases, leaving 11 bases between the germline ends. Germline loops: CDR1 SGHNT, CDR2 YYREEE (reference sequence). DNA for the CDR3: TGTGCCAGCAGCTTGGAACCGGGGAGGGAGACCCAGTACTTC. It yields the protein CASSLEPGRETQYF. The full variable domain, its missing parts supplied by reference TRBV5-4 and TRBJ2-5, is ETGVTQSPTHLIKTRGQQVTLRCSSQSGHNTVSWYQQALGQGPQFIFQYYREEENGRGNFPPRFSGLQFPNYSSELNVNALELDDSALYLCASSLEPGRETQYFGPGTRLLVL.

This rearrangement joins TRBV11-3 to TRBJ2-7; 12 nucleotides agree with TRBD1. Per germline, CDR1 SGHNT and CDR2 YENEEA. The CDR3 is 14 amino acids. Trimming cost V 8 bases and J 6 bases; bases outside gene matches: 8. Written as DNA, the CDR3 is TGTGCCAGCGCCTACGGGACAGGGGGCCGCGAGCAGTACTTC. Translating it yields CASAYGTGGREQYF. The complete variable domain, with remaining parts taken from reference TRBV11-3 and TRBJ2-7, reads EAGVVQSPRYKIIEKKQPVAFWCNPISGHNTLYWYLQNLGQGPELLIRYENEEAVDDSQLPKDRFSAERLKGVDSTLKIQPAELGDSAVYLCASAYGTGGREQYFGPGTRLTVT.

Only one count was recorded for this clone. V and J are TRBV11-3 and TRBJ2-6; D is perhaps TRBD2 (5 bases). V gave up 0 bases and J gave up 4 bases, with 10 bases separating them. This CDR3 spans 16 amino acids. Germline V gene data show CDR1 as SGHNT and CDR2 as YENEEA. The CDR3 nucleotides are TGTGCCAGCAGCTTAGATCCGGGGTCCGGGGCCAACGTCCTGACTTTC. Its translation: CASSLDPGSGANVLTF.

V usage is TRBV12-1 and J usage is TRBJ2-3; TRBD1, the D gene given by the table, was not confirmed from the DNA. TRBV12-1 is annotated as a pseudogene. The CDR3 spans 18 residues. Here the CDR3 reads CASRHLPDGTAYTDTQYF. CDR3 bases: TGTGCCAGCAGACACCTCCCCGACGGGACAGCTTACACAGATACGCAGTATTTT.

V is TRBV3-1 (or the pseudogene TRBV3-2) and J is TRBJ2-7, with D perhaps TRBD2 (5 bases). The germline V gene has CDR1 LGHDT and CDR2 YNNKEL (reference sequence). The V and J ends lost 4 bases and 2 bases respectively, with 9 bases between them. The CDR3 runs 13 residues. CDR3 loop: CASSLGLTYEQYF. CDR3 bases: TGTGCCAGCAGCCTTGGACTTACCTACGAGCAGTACTTC.

V usage is TRBV1 and J usage is TRBJ1-2; TRBD1, the table's D call, lacks a check against the DNA. TRBV1 is a pseudogene. The CDR3 is 13 residues long. The CDR3 is CTSSDRGRYGYTF. CDR3 nucleotides: TGCACCAGCAGCGACAGGGGACGGTATGGCTACACCTTC.

The chain combines TRBV2 with TRBJ1-5; the match to TRBD1 covers 7 bases. The CDR3 is made up of 14 amino acids. CDR1 and CDR2 from the germline V gene are SNHLY and FYNNEI. Germline trimming cut 9 bases from V and 5 bases from J; bases unmatched to any gene: 10. The CDR3 sequence: CASNRGESDQPQHF. The CDR3 nucleotides read TGTGCCAGTAACAGGGGAGAATCAGATCAGCCCCAGCATTTT.

This sequence joins TRBV28 and TRBJ1-1, with 8 bases identical to TRBD1. J gave up 8 bases and V 2 bases, and 13 bases lay outside the gene matches. Germline CDR1 reads MDHEN; CDR2 reads SYDVKM. CDR3 length: 16 amino acids. The CDR3 here is CASSLPPGQVGYEAFF. CDR3 nucleotide sequence: TGTGCCAGCAGTTTACCCCCGGGACAGGTGGGCTACGAAGCTTTCTTT. Filled out from reference TRBV28 and TRBJ1-1, the complete variable domain reads DVKVTQSSRYLVKRTGEKVFLECVQDMDHENMFWYRQDPGLGLRLIYFSYDVKMKEKGDIPEGYSVSREKKERFSLILESASTNQTSMYLCASSLPPGQVGYEAFFGQGTRLTVV.